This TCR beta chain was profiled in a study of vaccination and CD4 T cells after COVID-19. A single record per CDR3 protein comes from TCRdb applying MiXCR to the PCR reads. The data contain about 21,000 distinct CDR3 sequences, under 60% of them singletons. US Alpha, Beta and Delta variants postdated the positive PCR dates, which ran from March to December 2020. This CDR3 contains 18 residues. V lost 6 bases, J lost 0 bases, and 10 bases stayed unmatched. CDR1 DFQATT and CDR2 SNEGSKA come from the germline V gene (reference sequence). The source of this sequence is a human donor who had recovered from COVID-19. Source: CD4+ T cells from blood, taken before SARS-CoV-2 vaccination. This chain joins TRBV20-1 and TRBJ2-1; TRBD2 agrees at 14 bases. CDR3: CSAYPGLAGDSSYNEQFF. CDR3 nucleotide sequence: TGCAGTGCATATCCGGGACTAGCGGGAGATAGCTCCTACAATGAGCAGTTCTTC.